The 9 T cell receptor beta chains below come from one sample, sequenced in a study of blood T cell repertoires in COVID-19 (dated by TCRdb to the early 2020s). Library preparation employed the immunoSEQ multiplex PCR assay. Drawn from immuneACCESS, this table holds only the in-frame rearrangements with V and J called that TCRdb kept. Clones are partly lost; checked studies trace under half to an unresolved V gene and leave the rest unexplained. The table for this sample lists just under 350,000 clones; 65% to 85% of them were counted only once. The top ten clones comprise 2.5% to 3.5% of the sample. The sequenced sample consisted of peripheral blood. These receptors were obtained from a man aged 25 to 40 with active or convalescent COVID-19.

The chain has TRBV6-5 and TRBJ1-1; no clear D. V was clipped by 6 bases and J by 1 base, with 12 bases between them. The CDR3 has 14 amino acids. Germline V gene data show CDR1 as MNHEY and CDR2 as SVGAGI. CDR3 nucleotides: TGTGCCAGCAGCAAGGGAGCTTGGAACACTGAAGCTTTCTTT. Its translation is CASSKGAWNTEAFF.

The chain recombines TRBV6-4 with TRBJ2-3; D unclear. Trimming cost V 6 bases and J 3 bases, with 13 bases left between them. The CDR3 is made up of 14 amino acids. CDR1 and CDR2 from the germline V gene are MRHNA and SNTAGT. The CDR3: CASSVTYPTDTQYF. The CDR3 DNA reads TGTGCCAGCAGCGTGACTTACCCTACAGATACGCAGTATTTT.

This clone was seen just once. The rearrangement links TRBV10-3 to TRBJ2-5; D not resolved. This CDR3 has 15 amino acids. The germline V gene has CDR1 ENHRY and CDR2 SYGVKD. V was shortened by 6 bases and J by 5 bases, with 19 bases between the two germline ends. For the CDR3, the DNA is TGTGCCATCAGCCCCCAACCACTGGTGGAGGAGACCCAGTACTTC. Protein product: CAISPQPLVEETQYF.

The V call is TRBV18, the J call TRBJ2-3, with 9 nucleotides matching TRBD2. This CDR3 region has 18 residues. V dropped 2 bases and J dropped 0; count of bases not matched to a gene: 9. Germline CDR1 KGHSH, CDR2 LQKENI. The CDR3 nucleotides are TGTGCCAGCTCACCAAATATAGCGGGAGCTAGGAGCACAGATACGCAGTATTTT. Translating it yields CASSPNIAGARSTDTQYF.

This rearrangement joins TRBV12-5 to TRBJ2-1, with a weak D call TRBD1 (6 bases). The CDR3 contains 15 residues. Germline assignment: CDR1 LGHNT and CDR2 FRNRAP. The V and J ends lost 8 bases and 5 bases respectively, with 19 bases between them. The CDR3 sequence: CASSTILTGDNEQFF. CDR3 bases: TGTGCTAGTAGTACCATTCTGACAGGAGACAATGAGCAGTTCTTC.

CDR3 region: CASSRGTGIYEQYF. CDR3 sequence (DNA): TGTGCCAGCAGCCGCGGGACAGGGATCTACGAGCAGTACTTC. V and J are TRBV2 and TRBJ2-7, with TRBD1 matching 9 bases. This CDR3 region has 14 residues. Germline trimming cut 6 bases from V and 3 bases from J; bases unmatched to any gene: 6. Germline values: CDR1 SNHLY, CDR2 FYNNEI.

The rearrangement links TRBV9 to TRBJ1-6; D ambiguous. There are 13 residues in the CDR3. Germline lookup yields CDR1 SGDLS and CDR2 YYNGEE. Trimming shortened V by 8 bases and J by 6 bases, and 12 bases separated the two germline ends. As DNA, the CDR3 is TGTGCCAGTTCGGACGGACTTAATTCACCCCTCCACTTT. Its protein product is CASSDGLNSPLHF.

CDR3 loop: CASSSTRPASNSPLHF. CDR3 DNA: TGTGCCAGCAGCTCCACCAGGCCAGCAAGTAATTCACCCCTCCACTTT. The rearrangement joins TRBV11-2 to TRBJ1-6; D is unresolved. Germline CDR1 is SGHAT and CDR2 is FQNNGV. The CDR3 spans 16 residues. Trimming took 4 bases from V and 6 from J, leaving 16 bases between them. Full variable domain (rest looked up from reference TRBV11-2 and TRBJ1-6): EAGVAQSPRYKIIEKRQSVAFWCNPISGHATLYWYQQILGQGPKLLIQFQNNGVVDDSQLPKDRFSAERLKGVDSTLKIQPAKLEDSAVYLCASSSTRPASNSPLHFGNGTRLTVT.

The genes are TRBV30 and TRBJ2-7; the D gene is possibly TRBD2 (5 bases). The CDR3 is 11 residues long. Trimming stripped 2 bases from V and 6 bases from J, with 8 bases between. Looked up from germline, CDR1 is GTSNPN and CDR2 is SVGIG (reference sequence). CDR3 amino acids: CAWSNRGEQYF. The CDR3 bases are TGTGCCTGGAGTAACCGGGGCGAGCAGTACTTC.